The rows below give T cell receptor beta chains drawn from one sample of a study of response to subunit inactivated influenza vaccine. TCRdb passed the RT-PCR reads through MiXCR, listing each CDR3 protein once. This table holds more than 450,000 distinct CDR3 sequences, 11% found once. These data are also associated with another study on T cells expressing NK-cell markers.

The material was PBMCs from blood, obtained on the day of vaccination. The origin of the receptors is a man aged 45 to 65 who received an inactivated influenza vaccine. Both conserved end residues are part of each CDR3. D genes are given only for firm matches. Clone size is shown for a subset of rows, as once, few, many or a class of expanded clone.

few	NA	TRBV7-8	TRBJ2-5	CASRLRHRDDQYF	TGTGCCAGCAGGCTCAGGCACCGGGACGACCAGTACTTC
few	NA	TRBV12-3/TRBV12-4	TRBJ1-5	CASSQNKRQPQHF	TGTGCCAGCAGCCAGAACAAACGCCAGCCCCAGCATTTT
many	NA	TRBV15	TRBJ2-3	CATSRGTGLSTDTQYF	TGTGCCACCAGCAGAGGAACGGGACTGAGCACAGATACGCAGTATTTT
few	TRBD1	TRBV9	TRBJ2-7	CASSPGTGGGVQYF	TGTGCCAGCAGCCCAGGGACAGGGGGCGGTGTGCAGTACTTC
many	TRBD2	TRBV5-5	TRBJ2-2	CASSLVSGRAGELFF	TGTGCCAGCAGCTTGGTTAGCGGGCGGGCCGGGGAGCTGTTTTTT
NA	NA	TRBV2	TRBJ1-1	CASSVAAGAEAFF	TGTGCCAGCAGCGTGGCTGCCGGGGCTGAAGCTTTCTTT
NA	NA	TRBV10-3	TRBJ2-5	CAIQGTGQETQYF	TGTGCCATCCAGGGAACAGGCCAAGAGACCCAGTACTTC
many	NA	TRBV12-3/TRBV12-4	TRBJ2-3	CASSTPSAKDTQYF	TGTGCCAGCAGTACCCCCTCAGCGAAGGATACGCAGTATTTT
NA	NA	TRBV12-3/TRBV12-4	TRBJ2-5	CASRQDAEETQYF	TGTGCCAGCAGACAGGACGCCGAAGAGACCCAGTACTTC
few	TRBD1	TRBV28	TRBJ1-2	CATKTGRASAF	TGTGCCACTAAGACAGGGAGGGCTTCGGCGTTC
few	NA	TRBV28	TRBJ2-4	CASSPPTGLAKNIQYF	TGTGCCAGCAGCCCTCCGACAGGACTAGCCAAAAACATTCAGTACTTC
few	NA	TRBV20-1	TRBJ1-1	CSALWTTTEAFF	TGCAGTGCTCTATGGACAACCACTGAAGCTTTCTTT
NA	TRBD1	TRBV2	TRBJ1-1	CASSATTGASTEAFF	TGTGCCAGCAGCGCGACGACAGGGGCAAGCACTGAAGCTTTCTTT
NA	NA	TRBV7-8	TRBJ2-7	CASSLDWTVSYEQYF	TGTGCCAGCAGCTTAGATTGGACAGTCTCCTACGAGCAGTACTTC
NA	NA	TRBV7-2	TRBJ2-1	CASSPTLATGLYNEQFF	TGTGCCAGCAGCCCGACTCTAGCGACGGGGCTTTACAATGAGCAGTTCTTC
NA	NA	TRBV4-3	TRBJ1-6	CASSQDGSVRNLPLHF	TGCGCCAGCAGCCAAGATGGAAGTGTACGTAATTTACCCCTCCACTTT
few	NA	TRBV3-1	TRBJ2-1	CASSQDAVGEQFF	TGTGCCAGCAGCCAAGATGCGGTGGGGGAGCAGTTCTTC
NA	NA	TRBV5-1	TRBJ2-7	CASSPTGAYDGQYF	TGCGCCAGCAGCCCGACAGGCGCCTACGATGGGCAGTACTTC
many	NA	TRBV7-2	TRBJ1-2	CASSLGQGMGGYTF	TGTGCCAGCAGCTTAGGCCAGGGTATGGGTGGCTACACCTTC
NA	TRBD1	TRBV12-3/TRBV12-4	TRBJ2-1	CASRPSTGWNEQFF	TGTGCCAGCAGACCTTCGACAGGGTGGAATGAGCAGTTCTTC
NA	NA	TRBV18	TRBJ1-2	CASSPPTNYGYTF	TGTGCCAGCTCACCCCCGACTAACTATGGCTACACCTTC
NA	TRBD2	TRBV29-1	TRBJ2-7	CSATALAGPREQYF	TGCAGCGCAACGGCACTAGCGGGGCCCCGGGAGCAGTACTTC
many	NA	TRBV6-2/TRBV6-3	TRBJ2-3	CASSHSGSGTDTQYF	TGTGCCAGCAGCCACTCTGGATCGGGGACAGATACGCAGTATTTT
few	NA	TRBV9	TRBJ2-2	CASSVAYQGLNTGELFF	TGTGCCAGCAGCGTAGCCTATCAGGGCCTTAACACCGGGGAGCTGTTTTTT
NA	TRBD1	TRBV5-5	TRBJ1-4	CASSPPGTGLKKLFF	TGTGCCAGCAGCCCCCCCGGGACAGGGCTGAAAAAACTGTTTTTT
NA	TRBD2	TRBV4-3	TRBJ2-1	CASSQDPLAGVGDEQFF	TGCGCCAGCAGCCAAGATCCCCTAGCGGGAGTTGGGGATGAGCAGTTCTTC
few	NA	TRBV10-3	TRBJ2-3	CAITAEGTDTQYF	TGTGCCATCACCGCAGAGGGCACAGATACGCAGTATTTT
NA	TRBD1	TRBV7-2	TRBJ1-2	CASSAGGQGTSYGYTF	TGTGCCAGCAGCGCGGGTGGACAGGGGACCTCCTATGGCTACACCTTC
NA	NA	TRBV15	TRBJ1-5	CATSRDLRSQPQHF	TGTGCCACCAGCAGAGATCTGCGGAGTCAGCCCCAGCATTTT
few	TRBD1	TRBV12-3/TRBV12-4	TRBJ2-1	CASSGDRGLYNEQFF	TGTGCCAGCAGTGGGGACAGGGGGCTATACAATGAGCAGTTCTTC
NA	NA	TRBV29-1	TRBJ2-7	CSVERGHNEQYF	TGCAGCGTTGAACGTGGACACAACGAGCAGTACTTC
NA	NA	TRBV18	TRBJ2-7	CASSPPNAGKTDEQYF	TGTGCCAGCTCACCACCGAATGCGGGGAAAACAGACGAGCAGTACTTC
many	TRBD2	TRBV18	TRBJ2-7	CASSPSAGVYEQYF	TGTGCCAGCTCACCCTCAGCGGGAGTCTACGAGCAGTACTTC
NA	TRBD1	TRBV29-1	TRBJ2-7	CSVGRQGLWEQYF	TGCAGCGTTGGTAGACAGGGGCTGTGGGAGCAGTACTTC
NA	TRBD1	TRBV7-2	TRBJ2-1	CASSLGTGSWNEQFF	TGTGCCAGCAGCTTAGGGACAGGGAGTTGGAATGAGCAGTTCTTC
NA	TRBD2	TRBV7-3	TRBJ2-5	CASSAGLAGDPKTQYF	TGTGCCAGCAGCGCTGGACTAGCGGGAGATCCCAAGACCCAGTACTTC
few	TRBD1	TRBV5-1	TRBJ1-1	CASGQGGFEAFF	TGCGCCAGCGGACAGGGCGGTTTTGAAGCTTTCTTT
few	TRBD2	TRBV6-1	TRBJ2-1	CASSKTSGRLLRGYNEQFF	TGTGCCAGCAGTAAGACTAGCGGGAGGCTTTTGCGCGGCTACAATGAGCAGTTCTTC